This TCR beta chain was recorded in a study of blood T cell repertoires in COVID-19. In the study overall: Specimens from acute and convalescent COVID-19 originated in the United States, Italy and Spain.

TCRdb keeps only in-frame clones here, not all; method: immunoSEQ multiplex PCR. The sample has under 250,000 clones, 70% to 90% seen once; the top ten hold less than 4.5%. CDR3 size: 16 residues. V was cut by 2 bases and J by 0 bases, with 11 bases left in between. Germline V gene data show CDR1 as SGHDT and CDR2 as YYEEEE. This sequence joins TRBV5-6 and TRBJ1-4; D remains ambiguous. This clonotype was obtained from a man between 50 and 59 years old with acute or convalescent COVID-19. The sequencing input was peripheral blood. The CDR3 DNA reads as TGTGCCAGCAGCTTTGCCTCAGGAACAACTAATGAAAAACTGTTTTTT. This translates into CASSFASGTTNEKLFF.